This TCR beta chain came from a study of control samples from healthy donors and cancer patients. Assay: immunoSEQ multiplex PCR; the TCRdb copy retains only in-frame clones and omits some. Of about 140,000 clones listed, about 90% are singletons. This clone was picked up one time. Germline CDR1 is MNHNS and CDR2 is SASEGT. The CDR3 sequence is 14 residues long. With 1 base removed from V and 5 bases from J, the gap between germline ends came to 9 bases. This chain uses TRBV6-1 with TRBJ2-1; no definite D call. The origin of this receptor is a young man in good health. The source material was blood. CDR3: CASSEVSHHNEQFF. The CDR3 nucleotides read TGTGCCAGCAGTGAAGTAAGCCACCACAATGAGCAGTTCTTC.